These 3 T cell receptor beta chains were all obtained from the same sample, sequenced in a study of relationships among human T cell subsets. The T cell receptor alpha and beta CDR3 regions were amplified from mRNA by semiquantitative ARM-PCR. Tagged nested gene-specific primers were used first, then communal superprimers amplified exponentially. TCRdb recomputed calls from the multiplex PCR reads with MiXCR, one row per CDR3 protein. The sample carries around 14,000 distinct CDR3 sequences, around two thirds recorded once. Input material: total T cells sorted from blood. The receptors were gathered from a man aged 35 to 55 in good health.

The CDR3 spells CASSRGYEQYF. The CDR3 region has the DNA TGTGCCAGCAGCCGGGGGTACGAGCAGTACTTC. This chain uses TRBV11-3 with TRBJ2-7, with a possible D match to TRBD2 (6 bases). The V end was cut by 5 bases, the J end by 4 bases, with 6 bases between. The CDR3 is made up of 11 amino acids. The germline V gene encodes CDR1 SGHNT and CDR2 YENEEA.

This clonotype was seen more than once but under ten times. The chain joins TRBV5-1 to TRBJ1-1; D is unresolved. Germline V lookup: CDR1 SGHRS, CDR2 YFSETQ. The V and J ends lost 1 base and 2 bases respectively, with 9 bases between them. The CDR3 is 14 amino acids. The CDR3 protein is CASSLSGLNTEAFF. CDR3 in DNA: TGCGCCAGCAGCTTGAGCGGCTTAAACACTGAAGCTTTCTTT.

The rearrangement links TRBV11-2 to TRBJ2-3; 10 nucleotides agree with TRBD2. This CDR3 spans 15 amino acids. Germline values: CDR1 SGHAT, CDR2 FQNNGV. Germline trimming cut 3 bases from V and 1 base from J; bases unmatched to any gene: 1. CDR3 DNA sequence: TGTGCCAGCAGCTTCCTAGCGGGGGGCACAGATACGCAGTATTTT. Its translation is CASSFLAGGTDTQYF.